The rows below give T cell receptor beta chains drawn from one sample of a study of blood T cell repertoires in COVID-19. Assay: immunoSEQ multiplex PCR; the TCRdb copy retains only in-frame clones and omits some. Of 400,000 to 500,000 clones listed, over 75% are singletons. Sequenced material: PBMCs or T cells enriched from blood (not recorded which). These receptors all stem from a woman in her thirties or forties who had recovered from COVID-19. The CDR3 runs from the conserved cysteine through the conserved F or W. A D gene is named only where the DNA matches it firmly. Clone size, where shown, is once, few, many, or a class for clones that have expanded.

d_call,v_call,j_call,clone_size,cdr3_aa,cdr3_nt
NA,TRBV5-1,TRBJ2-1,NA,CASSLAPGSGVRFF,TGCGCCAGCAGCTTGGCTCCCGGCTCGGGAGTTCGGTTCTTC
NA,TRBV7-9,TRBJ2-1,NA,CASSLEALWSGPSYNEQFF,TGTGCCAGCAGCTTAGAGGCCCTATGGAGCGGTCCCTCCTACAATGAGCAGTTCTTC
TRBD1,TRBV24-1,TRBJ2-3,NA,CATSDSGTGEASDTQYF,TGTGCCACCAGTGACTCCGGGACAGGGGAAGCCTCAGATACGCAGTATTTT
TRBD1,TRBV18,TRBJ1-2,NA,CASSPPGQGGYGYTF,TGTGCCAGCTCACCACCGGGACAGGGGGGCTATGGCTACACCTTC
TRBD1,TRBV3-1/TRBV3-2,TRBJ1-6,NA,CASSQGPGTADNSPLHF,TGTGCCAGCAGCCAAGGCCCCGGGACAGCCGATAATTCACCCCTCCACTTT
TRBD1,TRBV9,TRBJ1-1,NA,CASSYPQGGKTEAFF,TGTGCCAGCAGCTATCCACAGGGGGGGAAAACTGAAGCTTTCTTT
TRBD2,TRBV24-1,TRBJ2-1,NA,CATSAAAGSTYNEQFF,TGTGCCACCAGTGCCGCAGCGGGAAGCACCTACAATGAGCAGTTCTTC
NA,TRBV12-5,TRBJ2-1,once,CASGLGVRGSSYNEQFF,TGTGCTAGTGGTTTGGGAGTCCGGGGGAGCTCCTACAATGAGCAGTTCTTC
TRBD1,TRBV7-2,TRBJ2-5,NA,CASSLAQGAQMETQYF,TGTGCCAGCAGCTTAGCACAGGGGGCGCAGATGGAGACCCAGTACTTC
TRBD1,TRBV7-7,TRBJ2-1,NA,CASSSGTGAPNEQFF,TGTGCTAGCAGCTCCGGGACAGGGGCCCCAAATGAGCAGTTCTTC